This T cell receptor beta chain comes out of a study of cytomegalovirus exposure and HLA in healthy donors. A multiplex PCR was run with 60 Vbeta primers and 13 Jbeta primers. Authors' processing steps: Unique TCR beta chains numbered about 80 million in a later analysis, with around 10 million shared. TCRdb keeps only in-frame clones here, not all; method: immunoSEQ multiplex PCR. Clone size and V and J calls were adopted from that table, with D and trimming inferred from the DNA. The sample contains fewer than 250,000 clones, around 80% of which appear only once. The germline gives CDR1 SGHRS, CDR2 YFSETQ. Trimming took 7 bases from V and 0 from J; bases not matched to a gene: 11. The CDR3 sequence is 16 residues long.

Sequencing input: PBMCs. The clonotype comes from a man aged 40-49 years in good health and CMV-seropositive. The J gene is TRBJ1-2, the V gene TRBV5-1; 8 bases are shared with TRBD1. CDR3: CASGFSNRGSNYGYTF. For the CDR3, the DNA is TGCGCCAGCGGATTCTCAAACAGGGGGTCTAACTATGGCTACACCTTC.